What follows are 8 T cell receptor beta chains derived from one specimen sequenced in a study of blood T cell repertoires in COVID-19. Profiling relied on immunoSEQ multiplex PCR, and the TCRdb table lists in-frame clones only, not all of them. The sample has about 270,000 clones, roughly 87% seen once. Material for sequencing was PBMCs or T cells enriched from blood (not recorded which). These receptors originate from a woman aged 25 to 39 who had recovered from COVID-19.

The V and J genes are TRBV7-3 and TRBJ2-1; D possibly corresponds to TRBD1 (7 bases). The CDR3 is 17 amino acids. Germline values: CDR1 SGHTA, CDR2 FQGTGA. Trimming removed 5 bases at V and 2 bases at J, with 19 bases between. The CDR3 bases are TGTGCCAGCAGCCCCCGGGGGCCGGGACAGCCCTACAATGAGCAGTTCTTC. As protein: CASSPRGPGQPYNEQFF.

The chain joins TRBV27 to TRBJ2-7, with a tentative D call TRBD1 (6 bases). Germline V gene lookup returns CDR1 MNHEY and CDR2 SMNVEV (reference sequence). CDR3 length: 15 residues. V lost 4 bases, J lost 2 bases, and 15 bases lay in between. This chain's CDR3 is CASSSGASSPYEQYF. In nucleotides, the CDR3 is TGTGCCAGCAGTTCAGGGGCTTCCTCCCCCTACGAGCAGTACTTC.

Only a few counts were recorded for this clone. This sequence joins TRBV7-3 and TRBJ1-6; no firm D call. V was clipped by 0 bases and J by 8 bases, with 5 bases between them. The CDR3 extends over 13 amino acids. CDR1 and CDR2 from the germline V gene are SGHTA and FQGTGA. The CDR3 region is CASSLTAYSPLHF. The CDR3 region has the DNA TGTGCCAGCAGCTTAACAGCCTATTCACCCCTCCACTTT.

V and J are TRBV4-1 and TRBJ1-1; D is undetermined. Germline V CDR1 and CDR2: MGHRA, YSYEKL. This CDR3 has 12 residues. The V end lost 1 base, the J end lost 3 bases, and 3 bases lay between the germline ends. This chain's CDR3 is CASSQVYTEAFF. The CDR3 bases are TGCGCCAGCAGCCAAGTCTACACTGAAGCTTTCTTT.

Worth noting for this clone: Additional DNA sequences in this sample encode the identical CDR3. V gene TRBV5-1 combines with J gene TRBJ1-1; no firm D call. The CDR3 extends over 12 amino acids. V gave up 4 bases and J gave up 1 base, with 5 bases separating them. The germline gives CDR1 SGHRS, CDR2 YFSETQ. CDR3 DNA sequence: TGCGCCAGCAGCCCCGGGAACACTGAAGCTTTCTTT. Encoded protein: CASSPGNTEAFF. Using reference TRBV5-1 and TRBJ1-1 for the parts outside the CDR3, the full variable domain is KAGVTQTPRYLIKTRGQQVTLSCSPISGHRSVSWYQQTPGQGLQFLFEYFSETQRNKGNFPGRFSGRQFSNSRSEMNVSTLELGDSALYLCASSPGNTEAFFGQGTRLTVV.

The V call is TRBV6-5, the J call TRBJ1-1; D not resolved. CDR1 and CDR2 from the germline V gene are MNHEY and SVGAGI. V lost 10 bases, J lost 6 bases, and 12 bases lay in between. The length of the CDR3 is 11 residues. The CDR3 coding sequence is TGTGCCACCGCCGGGGTTTCTGAAGCTTTCTTT. Amino acid sequence: CATAGVSEAFF.

V is TRBV5-1 and J is TRBJ2-7; 11 bases are a match to TRBD2. CDR3 length equals 15 residues. The trim removed 4 bases at V and 7 bases at J, leaving 10 bases unmatched. Germline values: CDR1 SGHRS, CDR2 YFSETQ. The CDR3 loop is CASSPELAGVREQYF. The CDR3 nucleotides are TGCGCCAGCAGCCCAGAACTAGCGGGAGTGCGAGAGCAGTACTTC.

The chain links TRBV7-9 to TRBJ1-2; perhaps TRBD1 as D (5 bases). The length of the CDR3 is 13 residues. The V end lost 3 bases, the J end lost 4 bases, and 9 bases lay between the germline ends. CDR1 SEHNR and CDR2 FQNEAQ come from the germline V gene (reference sequence). CDR3 nucleotide sequence: TGTGCCAGCAGCTTGCAGGGAGGCTATGGCTACACCTTC. Translated: CASSLQGGYGYTF.